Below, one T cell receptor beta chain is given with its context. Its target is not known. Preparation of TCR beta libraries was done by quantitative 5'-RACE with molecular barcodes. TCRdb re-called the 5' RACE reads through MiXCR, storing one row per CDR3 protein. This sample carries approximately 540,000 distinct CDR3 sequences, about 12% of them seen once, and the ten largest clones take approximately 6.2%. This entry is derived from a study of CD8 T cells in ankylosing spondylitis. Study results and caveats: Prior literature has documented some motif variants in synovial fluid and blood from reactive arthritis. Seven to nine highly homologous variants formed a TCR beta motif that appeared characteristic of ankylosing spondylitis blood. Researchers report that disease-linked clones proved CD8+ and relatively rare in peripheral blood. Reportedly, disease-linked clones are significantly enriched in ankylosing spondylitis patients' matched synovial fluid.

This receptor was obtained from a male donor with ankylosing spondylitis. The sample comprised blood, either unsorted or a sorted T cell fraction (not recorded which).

CDR3 in amino acids: CPAGIFSYEQYV. As DNA, the CDR3 is TGCCCGGCGGGGATATTCTCCTACGAGCAGTACGTC. The chain links TRBV6-1 to TRBJ2-7; a weak D match, TRBD2 (6 bases). CDR3 length: 12 amino acids. Germline CDR1 reads MNHNS; CDR2 reads SASEGT.